The present entry profiles one T cell receptor (beta chain) with its context. Original processing notes: Amplification of reference gene primers provided the estimated nucleated cell counts. The method was immunoSEQ multiplex PCR; TCRdb's version includes in-frame clones alone and lacks a portion of them. That table gives V, J and clone size, and the DNA gave D and trimming. The table includes fewer than 250,000 clones, over 70% detected once. This specimen comes from a study of blood T cell repertoires in COVID-19. The CDR3 consists of 14 residues. Germline CDR1 is MDHEN and CDR2 is SYDVKM. V was pared by 6 bases and J by 4 bases, with 16 bases between.

Sequenced input: peripheral blood. The chain employs TRBV28 and TRBJ2-7; possible D gene TRBD2, 7 bases. The clonotype comes from a woman aged 50 to 60 with acute or convalescent COVID-19. CDR3 coding DNA: TGTGCCAGCAGACCTCAGGGAGGGGGGTACGAGCAGTACTTC. Residues: CASRPQGGGYEQYF.